This TCR beta chain derives from a study of human T cells and chemical hapten exposure. In regard to this clonotype: Its antigen remains unidentified.

How the authors handled the data: Counting gave a median of around 89,000 TCRs per sample, with values ranging from roughly 20,000 to 700,000. TCRdb redid the calling of the RACE reads with MiXCR, one entry per CDR3 protein. V and J calls and clone size were set by TCRdb, not the authors. The sample consists of 85,000 to 100,000 distinct CDR3 sequences, 8% to 13% of them appearing once. The CDR3 has 14 amino acids. Trimming removed 5 bases at V and 5 bases at J, with 14 bases between. Germline V gene sequence: CDR1 SGHVS, CDR2 FQNEAQ. General study findings and limits: Relative to controls, expanded TCRs formed significantly more large CDR3 similarity clusters. TCRs whose frequency exceeded 1 in 1000 remained the same following DPC sensitization.

The time point here: patch test 2, 6 weeks after DPC sensitization. Specified treatment: therapeutic diphenylcyclopropenone sensitization with weekly scalp DPC. The material was whole blood, obtained in connection with sensitization to the hapten diphenylcyclopropenone (DPC). This TCR came from a man aged 35 to 55 with alopecia areata. Some clones in this sample may be carry-over from other donors' samples. This chain links TRBV7-8 with TRBJ2-3; D unresolved. The CDR3 nucleotides read TGTGCCAGCAGCAACGGGTCCCGGAGAGATACGCAGTATTTT. Its protein product is CASSNGSRRDTQYF.